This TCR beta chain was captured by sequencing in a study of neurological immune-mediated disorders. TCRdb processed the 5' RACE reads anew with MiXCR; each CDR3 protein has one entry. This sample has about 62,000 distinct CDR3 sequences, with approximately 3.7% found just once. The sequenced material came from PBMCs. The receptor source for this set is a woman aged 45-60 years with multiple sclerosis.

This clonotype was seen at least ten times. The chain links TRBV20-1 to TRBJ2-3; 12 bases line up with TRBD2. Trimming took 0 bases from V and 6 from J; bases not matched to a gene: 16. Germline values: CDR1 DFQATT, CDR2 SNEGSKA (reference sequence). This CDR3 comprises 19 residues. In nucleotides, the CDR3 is TGCAGTGCTAGAGATTTCCTAGCGGGAGGGCTGAGGTCGGTCGATACGCAGTATTTT. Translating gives CSARDFLAGGLRSVDTQYF.